Described below is a single T cell receptor beta chain sequence and its context. Its antigen remains undetermined. The record has no base qualities; no much larger clone is one base away. V loses 1 base, J loses 8 bases, and the germline ends lie 20 bases apart. The germline V gene encodes CDR1 LGHDT and CDR2 YNNKEL (reference sequence). The CDR3 goes from the cysteine to the phenylalanine over 16 residues. Of the read, only the CDR3 DNA is kept; its 48 bases are in frame from base 1. In the paper's terms, the time point label means: about 28 days (+/-7) after the second vaccine dose. Interpreted using the paper, the treatment or condition label stands for: meningococcal conjugate vaccine given as trial control. The vaccinee samples were drawn from two UK trials, COV001 and COV002, one of which was a single-blind randomized controlled phase 2/3 trial testing AZD1222 (ChAdOx1 nCoV-19) in healthy adults. For TCRbeta chain sequencing, PBMC samples were collected from trial participants at day 0 and at day 28 after the second dose.

The data are from a study of T cell responses to AZD1222 COVID-19 vaccine listed by TCRdb under 2021. Turning to the overall study: TCR sequencing was performed for fewer than 250 trial participants, of whom some 200 were given two doses of AZD1222 and around 25 were given two doses of MenACWY control vaccine. Trial participants were enrolled by age into subgroups of 18-55, 56-69 and 70-plus years, and around 140, 26 and 57 TCR-sequenced participants, respectively, were included in these subgroups. Study-wide findings and limitations: Conclusions about previously exposed vaccinees were limited because only 6 or 7 AZD1222 recipients were SARS-CoV-2 seropositive at baseline. Nearly half of unique spike-specific TCRs reportedly recognized epitopes outside regions mutated in the B.1.351 and B.1.1.7 variants. Because no samples from the day 14 peak response were available, repertoires could be characterized only after the peak T cell response. Spike-specific TCR breadth and depth rose significantly after two AZD1222 doses compared with day 0 and with MenACWY recipients. Vaccine-associated CD4 TCRs spanned the whole spike protein, with dominant responses in regions 160-218 and 743-854. In the small 56-69-year group, the increase in depth fell short of significance, most likely because of low power. Most participants were white British and females outnumbered males, and the authors suggested that clonal diversity may have been underestimated.

The CDR3 regions of human TCRbeta chains were subjected to immunosequencing. In the original analysis: TCRs in the repertoires were matched against a reference library of SARS-CoV-2-specific TCRs that had been generated with the MIRA antigen-specificity platform. Breadth meant the fraction of unique TCRs that were SARS-CoV-2-associated, whereas depth meant the fraction of total T cells that were SARS-CoV-2-associated. Using the MIRA data, each spike-specific TCR was assigned both to the spike region to which the TCR was reactive and to a CD4 or CD8 class. Log10-transformed breadth and depth values were compared by one-way ANOVA with Sidak's multiple comparisons tests. Sourced from immuneACCESS, this table was stored by TCRdb with only in-frame sequences that have V and J called. A share of the clones is absent; for the studies checked, an unresolved V gene accounts for under half, and the remainder has no known explanation. The D gene and trimming were derived from the DNA, and the V and J assignments and clone size from that table. This sample comprises about 180,000 clones, more than 80% of them detected only once. The ten largest make up about 4.1% of the sample.

Sequencing used peripheral blood, obtained 28 days after the second dose of the MenACWY control vaccine. This chain is built from TRBV3-1 (or the pseudogene TRBV3-2) and TRBJ1-2; matching of 6 bases hints at TRBD1 as the D gene. The clonotype was recovered from an adult who received the MenACWY meningococcal vaccine as a control. The CDR3 has the sequence CASSQVSPRQGNGYTF. The sequenced DNA is TGTGCCAGCAGCCAAGTGTCGCCCCGGCAGGGGAACGGCTACACCTTC.